These 21 T cell receptor beta chains came from one sample sequenced in a study of OX40 agonist ivuxolimab in advanced cancers. Produced via immunoSEQ multiplex PCR; TCRdb's table is partial and in-frame only. This table holds 15,000 to 20,000 clones, just over 70% found once. The sample consisted of CD4+ or CD8+ T cells sorted from blood, taken in a trial of the OX40 agonist ivuxolimab. These receptors were taken from an adult with an advanced solid tumor such as melanoma, head and neck, liver or kidney cancer.

Points on this clone: At one end, the junction sequence differs from germline, possibly due to a read error. The chain is built from TRBV4-2 and TRBJ2-5, with TRBD2 identical over 12 bases. CDR3 length: 17 residues. Germline V CDR1 and CDR2: LGHNA, YNFKEQ. CDR3 residues: CASRQAGASGRGETQYF. The CDR3, as DNA: TGTGCCAGCCGCCAAGCGGGGGCTAGCGGGAGGGGGGAGACCCAGTACTTC.

This clone was picked up a small number of times. The V and J genes are TRBV9 and TRBJ2-3, with TRBD2 matching 11 bases. The junction had 3 bases not matched to a gene; V was cut back by 1 base and J by 2 bases. This CDR3 has 16 amino acids. Germline values: CDR1 SGDLS, CDR2 YYNGEE. CDR3 sequence: CASSVLAGGYTDTQYF. The CDR3 coding sequence is TGTGCCAGCAGCGTACTAGCGGGGGGATACACAGATACGCAGTATTTT.

This rearrangement joins TRBV9 to TRBJ2-3; 7 bases match TRBD2. Germline V gene sequence: CDR1 SGDLS, CDR2 YYNGEE. The CDR3 is made up of 18 amino acids. V shed 3 bases and J 1 base; nucleotides not matched to a gene: 14. The CDR3 sequence: CASSEVPPSSGGTDTQYF. DNA of the CDR3: TGTGCCAGCAGCGAGGTCCCCCCATCCAGCGGGGGCACAGATACGCAGTATTTT.

The genes are TRBV27 and TRBJ2-5; D is unclear. V was shortened by 3 bases and J by 5 bases, with 19 bases between the two germline ends. Germline lookup yields CDR1 MNHEY and CDR2 SMNVEV (reference sequence). CDR3 length: 16 residues. As DNA, the CDR3 is TGTGCCAGCAGTTTTAGAGGACCCTTTATCTCGGAGACCCAGTACTTC. Encoded protein: CASSFRGPFISETQYF.

This clone has just one count. This may be a read error: a much more frequent sequence differs by one nucleotide. The chain links TRBV7-9 to TRBJ2-1, with 9 nucleotides matching TRBD2. The germline V gene encodes CDR1 SEHNR and CDR2 FQNEAQ (reference sequence). This CDR3 has 19 amino acids. V was pared by 1 base and J by 8 bases, with 18 bases of the junction left unmatched. The CDR3 loop reads CASSLVNIQGLAGFDEQFF. The CDR3 coding sequence is TGTGCCAGCAGCTTAGTCAATATTCAGGGGCTAGCGGGATTTGATGAGCAGTTCTTC.

V usage is TRBV21-1 and J usage is TRBJ2-2; the table's D call TRBD1 went unverified against the DNA. TRBV21-1 is given as a pseudogene. The CDR3 loop spans 12 amino acids. This CDR3 is CASSRGHRGAVF. The CDR3 DNA reads TGTGCCAGCAGCAGGGGACACCGGGGAGCTGTTTTT.

This chain links TRBV2 with TRBJ2-7; D gene unclear. The germline V and J ends were trimmed by 6 bases and 5 bases, with 17 bases remaining between them. CDR1 SNHLY and CDR2 FYNNEI come from the germline V gene. This CDR3 spans 14 amino acids. As DNA, the CDR3 is TGTGCCAGCAGCTGGACGGCCACGACTGACGAGCAGTACTTC. Amino acids: CASSWTATTDEQYF.

V and J are TRBV9 and TRBJ2-5, with D possibly matching TRBD2 (5 bases). Germline V gives CDR1 SGDLS, CDR2 YYNGEE. The CDR3 is 14 residues long. Between the trimmed V and J ends, which lost 0 bases and 0 bases, there was a span of 6 bases. CDR3 in DNA: TGTGCCAGCAGCGTAGCCGGGAACCAAGAGACCCAGTACTTC. It yields the protein CASSVAGNQETQYF.

V is TRBV16 and J is TRBJ2-1, with a weak D call TRBD1 (6 bases). Trimming shortened V by 2 bases and J by 15 bases, and 8 bases separated the two germline ends. This CDR3 contains 10 residues. Germline CDR1 KGHSY, CDR2 FQNENV. The DNA for the CDR3 is TGTGCCAGCAGCCAAGGGACATTGTTCTTC. This sequence encodes CASSQGTLFF.

The chain joins TRBV21-1 to TRBJ1-2; the tabulated D call, TRBD1, remains unverified against the DNA. TRBV21-1 is a listed pseudogene. The CDR3 extends over 18 amino acids. The CDR3: CASSTGTGGSPGDYGYTF. The CDR3 nucleotides read TGTGCCAGCAGCACTGGGACAGGGGGCAGCCCGGGGGACTATGGCTACACCTTC.

J is TRBJ2-3 and V is TRBV28, with 8 bases aligning to TRBD2. Germline V gene lookup returns CDR1 MDHEN and CDR2 SYDVKM. The V and J ends lost 2 bases and 7 bases, in that order; junction bases with no gene match: 8. This CDR3 has 15 residues. The CDR3 DNA reads as TGTGCCAGCAGTTTAGTAACTAGCGGAACTAATACGCAGTATTTT. Residues: CASSLVTSGTNTQYF.

The chain uses TRBV18 and TRBJ1-1, with D uncertain. This CDR3 comprises 12 residues. V lost 2 bases, J lost 6 bases, and 7 bases lay in between. CDR1 and CDR2 (germline): KGHSH, LQKENI. CDR3 loop: CASSPGQSEAFF. The CDR3 DNA reads TGTGCCAGCTCACCAGGGCAGTCTGAAGCTTTCTTT.

V is TRBV5-6 and J is TRBJ1-4, with TRBD1 as a possible D gene (5 bases). Between the trimmed V and J ends, which lost 1 base and 8 bases, there was a span of 12 bases. The CDR3 length is 14 residues. Germline CDR1 is SGHDT and CDR2 is YYEEEE. The DNA for the CDR3 is TGTGCCAGCAGCTTGCAGGGCGGAGACGAAAAACTGTTTTTT. Translation gives CASSLQGGDEKLFF.

The chain recombines TRBV19 with TRBJ2-1; maybe TRBD1 (6 bases). Trimming stripped 6 bases from V and 9 bases from J, with 12 bases between. This CDR3 contains 12 residues. Per germline, CDR1 LNHDA and CDR2 SQIVND (reference sequence). Here the CDR3 reads CASSQGIAEQFF. In nucleotides, the CDR3 is TGTGCCAGTAGCCAGGGGATCGCTGAGCAGTTCTTC. The entire variable domain, with the rest obtained from reference TRBV19 and TRBJ2-1, is as follows: DGGITQSPKYLFRKEGQNVTLSCEQNLNHDAMYWYRQDPGQGLRLIYYSQIVNDFQKGDIAEGYSVSREKKESFPLTVTSAQKNPTAFYLCASSQGIAEQFFGPGTRLTVL.

This CDR3 is CASSLGTSNEQYF. DNA of the CDR3: TGTGCCAGCAGCTTAGGGACTAGCAACGAGCAGTACTTC. This rearrangement joins TRBV11-2 to TRBJ2-7; 8 bases are a match to TRBD2. Unmatched junction bases numbered 1, after V lost 1 base and J lost 5 bases. The germline V gene has CDR1 SGHAT and CDR2 FQNNGV. The CDR3 is 13 amino acids.

Relative to its sample, this clone is large. CDR3 amino acids: CSVVAQAINEQYF. In nucleotides, the CDR3 is TGCAGCGTTGTGGCTCAGGCTATCAACGAGCAGTACTTC. The J gene is TRBJ2-7, the V gene TRBV29-1; D not resolved. This CDR3 contains 13 residues. Germline loops: CDR1 SQVTM, CDR2 ANQGSEA. V shed 4 bases and J shed 5 bases, with 15 bases lying between them.

This sequence joins TRBV28 and TRBJ2-4; 7 bases line up with TRBD2. The CDR3 has 17 residues. Germline lookup yields CDR1 MDHEN and CDR2 SYDVKM. The V segment lost 6 bases and the J segment 0 bases; nucleotides outside the gene matches: 11. This CDR3 is CASSTAGEGLAKNIQYF. The CDR3 region has the DNA TGTGCCAGCAGCACAGCTGGGGAGGGATTAGCCAAAAACATTCAGTACTTC.

This clone showed up just once. The chain is built from TRBV5-1 and TRBJ2-3; 8 nucleotides agree with TRBD2. Germline trimming cut 4 bases from V and 2 bases from J; bases unmatched to any gene: 9. Germline CDR1 and CDR2: SGHRS and YFSETQ. The CDR3 has 16 amino acids. CDR3 nucleotide sequence: TGCGCCAGCAGCCCTAGCGGGCCCCTTAACACAGATACGCAGTATTTT. Amino acids: CASSPSGPLNTDTQYF.

V and J are TRBV27 and TRBJ2-7; 8 nucleotides line up with TRBD2. The CDR3 length is 15 residues. Germline values: CDR1 MNHEY, CDR2 SMNVEV (reference sequence). Losses at the gene ends were 6 bases for V and 0 bases for J; bases not matched to a gene: 7. CDR3 coding DNA: TGTGCCAGCAGCTTAGCGGGACACAGCTCCTACGAGCAGTACTTC. Amino acids: CASSLAGHSSYEQYF.

The sample holds a few counts of this clone. V gene TRBV19 combines with J gene TRBJ2-1; 7 positions match TRBD2. Germline loops: CDR1 LNHDA, CDR2 SQIVND (reference sequence). The CDR3 runs 16 residues. Trimming removed 3 bases from V and 5 bases from J; junction bases left unmatched: 10. For the CDR3, the DNA is TGTGCCAGTAGTATCGACGGCCGGGAGGAGAACAATGAGCAGTTCTTC. It yields the protein CASSIDGREENNEQFF.

A remark on this clone: Mismatch with germline at one junction end may stem from a read error. The gene calls are TRBV11-1 and TRBJ2-7; 7 bases fit TRBD1. The germline V gene encodes CDR1 SGHAT and CDR2 FQDESV (reference sequence). The length of the CDR3 is 14 residues. CDR3 coding DNA: TGTGCCAACAGCTCGAACAGGGGCCACTACGAGCAGTACTTC. The encoded protein is CANSSNRGHYEQYF.